The 18 T cell receptor beta chains reported below all come from one sample, sequenced in a study of blood T cell repertoires in COVID-19. Profiled with immunoSEQ multiplex PCR; TCRdb holds only in-frame clones, not every one. The table shows about 280,000 clones, with roughly 87% occurring only once. Sequenced sample: PBMCs or T cells enriched from blood (not recorded which). These receptor sequences come from a woman in her 30s who had recovered from COVID-19.

This clone was observed a few times. The chain employs TRBV27 and TRBJ2-7; 9 bases match TRBD2. Germline V gene sequence: CDR1 MNHEY, CDR2 SMNVEV (reference sequence). The CDR3 is 15 residues long. J was trimmed by 7 bases and V by 9 bases; bases with no gene match: 16. The CDR3 DNA sequence: TGTGCCAGTCACGATCCGGGACTAGCTGGTGGTGAGCAGTACTTC. This codes for CASHDPGLAGGEQYF.

The V gene is TRBV7-9, the J gene TRBJ1-6, with 7 nucleotides matching TRBD1. This CDR3 contains 15 residues. Trimming removed 2 bases from V and 6 bases from J; junction bases left unmatched: 4. Germline lookup yields CDR1 SEHNR and CDR2 FQNEAQ (reference sequence). CDR3 nucleotides: TGTGCCAGCAGCTTAAGGGGACAGTCTAATTCACCCCTCCACTTT. Translated: CASSLRGQSNSPLHF.

V usage is TRBV27 and J usage is TRBJ2-5; TRBD2 agrees at 7 bases. With 5 bases clipped from V and 4 bases from J, the junction kept 13 bases outside the gene matches. Germline V lookup: CDR1 MNHEY, CDR2 SMNVEV (reference sequence). The CDR3 totals 16 residues. CDR3 loop: CASSTTRGREGETQYF. The CDR3 region has the DNA TGTGCCAGCAGTACAACGCGGGGCAGGGAGGGAGAGACCCAGTACTTC.

The count of this clone is one. V usage is TRBV28 and J usage is TRBJ2-3; 16 positions match TRBD2. Germline CDR1 is MDHEN and CDR2 is SYDVKM. V lost 8 bases, J lost 0 bases, and 11 bases stayed unmatched. The CDR3 covers 19 residues. In DNA form, the CDR3 reads TGTGCCAGCCAACCGGGACTAGCGGGGGGGTTTACTAGCACAGATACGCAGTATTTT. As protein: CASQPGLAGGFTSTDTQYF.

The chain is built from TRBV27 and TRBJ1-5; 9 bases map to TRBD1. This CDR3 contains 15 residues. Germline V gene sequence: CDR1 MNHEY, CDR2 SMNVEV (reference sequence). J was trimmed by 5 bases and V by 5 bases; bases with no gene match: 7. In DNA form, the CDR3 reads TGTGCCAGCAGTGCCGACACAGGGGGCTATCAGCCCCAGCATTTT. Translated, it gives CASSADTGGYQPQHF.

The chain couples TRBV28 to TRBJ2-1; TRBD1 aligns across 9 bases. This CDR3 spans 14 amino acids. CDR1 MDHEN and CDR2 SYDVKM come from the germline V gene. Trimming at V came to 6 bases and at J to 5 bases, leaving 5 bases not matched to a gene. DNA of the CDR3: TGTGCCAGCAGCCGGGACAGGGCCAACAATGAGCAGTTCTTC. This sequence encodes CASSRDRANNEQFF.

This sequence joins TRBV2 and TRBJ1-2; D gene unclear. V was pared by 4 bases and J by 5 bases, with 11 bases between. The CDR3 totals 13 residues. Germline V gene sequence: CDR1 SNHLY, CDR2 FYNNEI. The CDR3, as DNA: TGTGCCAGCAGTGTACAGTTTTTATATGGCTACACCTTC. Its protein product is CASSVQFLYGYTF.

The rearrangement uses TRBV7-9 and TRBJ2-5; tentatively, D is TRBD1 (6 bases). The V gene lost 4 bases and the J gene lost 5 bases, with 11 bases spanning the gap. CDR3 length: 13 residues. Germline V CDR1 and CDR2: SEHNR, FQNEAQ (reference sequence). CDR3 region: CASSYYRVETQYF. The CDR3 coding sequence is TGTGCCAGCAGCTACTACAGGGTGGAGACCCAGTACTTC.

The genes are TRBV15 and TRBJ2-7; the match to TRBD1 covers 7 bases. V was clipped by 4 bases and J by 6 bases; unmatched bases: 6. Germline CDR1 LNHNV, CDR2 YYDKDF (reference sequence). CDR3 size: 13 residues. CDR3 nucleotide sequence: TGTGCCACCAGCAAGGGGGCTGGGGTCGAGCAGTACTTC. This encodes CATSKGAGVEQYF.

The rearrangement joins TRBV5-1 to TRBJ2-5, with D unresolved. Germline CDR1 reads SGHRS; CDR2 reads YFSETQ. The CDR3 totals 13 residues. V gave up 0 bases and J gave up 2 bases, with 5 bases separating them. This CDR3 is CASSLAVQETQYF. Here the CDR3 DNA reads TGCGCCAGCAGCTTGGCGGTGCAAGAGACCCAGTACTTC.

V and J are TRBV28 and TRBJ1-1, with D tentatively TRBD1 (6 bases). CDR1 is MDHEN, CDR2 SYDVKM, per germline. The CDR3 spans 13 residues. Between the trimmed V and J ends, which lost 8 bases and 5 bases, there was a span of 15 bases. The CDR3 protein is CASHFSGVTEAFF. The CDR3 DNA sequence: TGTGCCAGCCATTTCTCAGGGGTGACTGAAGCTTTCTTT.

The chain uses TRBV28 and TRBJ2-6; TRBD1 agrees at 9 bases. Germline trimming cut 5 bases from V and 0 bases from J; bases unmatched to any gene: 5. Germline CDR1 MDHEN, CDR2 SYDVKM. This CDR3 is 17 amino acids long. CDR3 in DNA: TGTGCCAGCAGTCCTCGGGACAGGGCCTCTGGGGCCAACGTCCTGACTTTC. It yields the protein CASSPRDRASGANVLTF.

This chain joins TRBV5-1 and TRBJ1-6; possibly TRBD1 for D (5 bases). V shed 4 bases and J shed 0 bases, with 14 bases lying between them. The V gene's germline CDR1 is SGHRS and CDR2 YFSETQ. This CDR3 has 17 residues. This chain's CDR3 is CASSRSVDSSYNSPLHF. CDR3 coding DNA: TGCGCCAGCAGCCGAAGCGTAGACAGCTCCTATAATTCACCCCTCCACTTT. Complete variable domain (other parts from reference TRBV5-1 and TRBJ1-6): KAGVTQTPRYLIKTRGQQVTLSCSPISGHRSVSWYQQTPGQGLQFLFEYFSETQRNKGNFPGRFSGRQFSNSRSEMNVSTLELGDSALYLCASSRSVDSSYNSPLHFGNGTRLTVT.

The V call is TRBV19, the J call TRBJ2-3, with a weak D call TRBD2 (5 bases). This CDR3 has 15 residues. Germline values: CDR1 LNHDA, CDR2 SQIVND (reference sequence). V was shortened by 2 bases and J by 2 bases, with 11 bases between the two germline ends. CDR3: CASSIRRAYTDTQYF. DNA for the CDR3: TGTGCCAGTAGTATAAGGCGGGCCTACACAGATACGCAGTATTTT.

The genes are TRBV7-9 and TRBJ1-3; 8 bases match TRBD1. The CDR3 covers 17 residues. Trimming at V came to 5 bases and at J to 4 bases, leaving 13 bases not matched to a gene. Germline V lookup: CDR1 SEHNR, CDR2 FQNEAQ (reference sequence). For the CDR3, the DNA is TGTGCCAGCAGCCCACGGCTAACAGGGGGTCTCGGAAACACCATATATTTT. Its protein is CASSPRLTGGLGNTIYF.

About this clone itself: The missing conserved phenylalanine or tryptophan at the end of this CDR3 makes a read error likely. This chain connects TRBV30 to TRBJ1-2, with D perhaps TRBD1 (6 bases). The CDR3 has 13 residues. Germline V gene lookup returns CDR1 GTSNPN and CDR2 SVGIG (reference sequence). The ends were cut back, 0 bases at V and 6 bases at J, with 11 bases in the middle. The CDR3 sequence is CAWSVRNRDGYTL. CDR3 in DNA: TGTGCCTGGAGTGTAAGAAACAGGGATGGCTACACCCTC.

The rearrangement joins TRBV5-1 to TRBJ2-3; D might be TRBD1 (6 bases). The CDR3 contains 15 residues. V gave up 3 bases and J gave up 0 bases, with 11 bases separating them. CDR1 is SGHRS and CDR2 is YFSETQ in the germline V gene. CDR3 DNA sequence: TGCGCCAGCAGCTCCACAGGGCCTAGCACAGATACGCAGTATTTT. It is translated as CASSSTGPSTDTQYF.

This chain uses TRBV7-8 with TRBJ1-1, with D possibly matching TRBD1 (5 bases). The CDR3 spans 12 residues. V lost 5 bases and J lost 11, with 15 bases in between. Germline V gene sequence: CDR1 SGHVS, CDR2 FQNEAQ. Written as DNA, the CDR3 is TGTGCCAGCAGCCACGTGGGGGGTTTGGCTTTCTTT. Protein product: CASSHVGGLAFF.